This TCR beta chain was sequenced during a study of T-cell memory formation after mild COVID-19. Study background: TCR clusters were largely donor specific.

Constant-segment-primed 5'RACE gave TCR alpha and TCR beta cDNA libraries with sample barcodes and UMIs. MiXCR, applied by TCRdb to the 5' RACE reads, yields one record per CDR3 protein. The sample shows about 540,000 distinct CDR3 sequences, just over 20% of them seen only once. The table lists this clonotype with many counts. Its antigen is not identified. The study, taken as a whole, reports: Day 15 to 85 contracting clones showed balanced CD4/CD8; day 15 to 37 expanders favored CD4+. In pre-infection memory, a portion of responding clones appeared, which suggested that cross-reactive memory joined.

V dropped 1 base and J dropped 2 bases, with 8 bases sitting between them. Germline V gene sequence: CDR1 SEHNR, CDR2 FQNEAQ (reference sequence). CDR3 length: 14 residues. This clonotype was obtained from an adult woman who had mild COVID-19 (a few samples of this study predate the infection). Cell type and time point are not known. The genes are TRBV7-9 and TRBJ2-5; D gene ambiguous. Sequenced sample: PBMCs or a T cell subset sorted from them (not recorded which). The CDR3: CASSLDTRQETQYF. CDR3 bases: TGTGCCAGCAGCTTAGACACCAGACAAGAGACCCAGTACTTC.